This T cell receptor beta chain was sequenced in a study of cytomegalovirus exposure and HLA in healthy donors. 13 Jbeta primers and 60 Vbeta primers were used for the PCR. Assay: immunoSEQ multiplex PCR; the TCRdb copy retains only in-frame clones and omits some. This table holds 150,000 to 200,000 clones, 65% to 80% found once. In regard to this clone: Its matching antigen is unknown.

Study results and caveats: In a later analysis, several top co-occurrence clusters appeared linked to parvovirus B19, influenza, CMV and Epstein-Barr virus. A later analysis associated 16,951 TCR beta sequences with HLA alleles at a 0.05 false discovery rate. The study recorded over 150 TCR beta chains that were cytomegalovirus-associated. Despite most TCR sequences being rare, some public TCRs occurred in many donors.

The CDR3 covers 14 residues. V lost 5 bases and J 5 bases, leaving 16 bases between the germline ends. Germline CDR1 GTSNPN, CDR2 SVGIG (reference sequence). V and J are TRBV30 and TRBJ1-5; TRBD1 is a possible D gene (6 bases). Sequencing input: PBMCs. The source of this sequence is a man younger than 35 in good health and CMV-seropositive. The CDR3: CAWRDRSHYQPQHF. In DNA form, the CDR3 reads TGTGCCTGGCGCGACAGGAGCCACTATCAGCCCCAGCATTTT.